This T cell receptor beta chain was profiled in a study of cytomegalovirus exposure and HLA in healthy donors. Study-wide findings and caveats: Reportedly, fewer N-insertions than the roughly 690-donor mean appeared in an Asian-associated ancestry cluster in a later analysis. Later analysis identified a missense DCLRE1C variant that was linked to TCR beta V- and J-gene trimming.

Both 60 Vbeta primers and 13 Jbeta primers went into the PCR. Data came from immunoSEQ multiplex PCR; TCRdb stores just in-frame clones and leaves some out. The sample lists 150,000 to 170,000 clones, about 76% occurring once. J was trimmed by 3 bases and V by 5 bases; bases with no gene match: 7. The CDR3 is 14 residues long. Germline V gene sequence: CDR1 SGHRS, CDR2 YFSETQ. Comments on this clone: Its antigen is not identified.

This clonotype was obtained from a man aged 25 to 40 in good health and CMV-seropositive. The source material was PBMCs. The chain links TRBV5-1 to TRBJ2-5, with TRBD1 matching over 7 bases. This chain's CDR3 is CASRLGQREETQYF. The CDR3 DNA is TGCGCCAGCAGGCTGGGACAGCGAGAAGAGACCCAGTACTTC.